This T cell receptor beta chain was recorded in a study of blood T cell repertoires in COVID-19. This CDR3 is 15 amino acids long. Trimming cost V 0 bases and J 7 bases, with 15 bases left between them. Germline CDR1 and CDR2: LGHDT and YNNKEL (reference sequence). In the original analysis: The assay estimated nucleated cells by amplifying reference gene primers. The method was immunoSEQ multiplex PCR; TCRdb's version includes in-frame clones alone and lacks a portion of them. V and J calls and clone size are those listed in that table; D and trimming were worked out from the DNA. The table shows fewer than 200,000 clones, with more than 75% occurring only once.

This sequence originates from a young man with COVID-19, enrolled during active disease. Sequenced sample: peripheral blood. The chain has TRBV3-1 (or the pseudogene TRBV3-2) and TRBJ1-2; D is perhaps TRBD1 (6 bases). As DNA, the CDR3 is TGTGCCAGCAGCCAAGACCACTCAGGGGATCCTGGCTACACCTTC. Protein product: CASSQDHSGDPGYTF.